A selection of T cell receptor beta chains follows, all from one sample in a study of regulatory T cells in long-lasting Graves disease. TCRdb re-analysed the multiplex PCR reads in MiXCR, keeping a single row per CDR3 protein. The sample has 300,000 or so distinct CDR3 sequences, 15% to 20% seen once. Sample: peripheral blood mononuclear cells (PBMCs), taken when the disease was refractory, from a patient treated with antithyroid drugs. All receptors derive from a female donor with Graves disease. CDR3s include the opening cysteine and the closing phenylalanine or tryptophan. The order of the fields is J gene, V gene, clone size, D gene, CDR3 length, CDR3 DNA, CDR3 protein. The D gene is left open where the match is weak. Clone size is shown for a subset of rows, as once, few, many or a class of expanded clone.

j_gene: TRBJ1-1
v_gene: TRBV27
abundance: many
d_gene: -
len: 14
CDR3nt: TGTGCCAGCAGTCAGACCCAGCTGAACACTGAAGCTTTCTTT
CDR3aa: CASSQTQLNTEAFF

j_gene: TRBJ1-1
v_gene: TRBV6-5
abundance: many
d_gene: -
len: 14
CDR3nt: TGTGCCAGCAGTTACCGGGCTATGAACACTGAAGCTTTCTTT
CDR3aa: CASSYRAMNTEAFF

j_gene: TRBJ2-5
v_gene: TRBV12-3/TRBV12-4
abundance: -
d_gene: TRBD1
len: 14
CDR3nt: TGTGCCAGCAGCCGAAGGGGGCCCACAGAGACCCAGTACTTC
CDR3aa: CASSRRGPTETQYF

j_gene: TRBJ1-2
v_gene: TRBV2
abundance: many
d_gene: -
len: 14
CDR3nt: TGTGCCAGCAGTGACAGACCGACTAACTATGGCTACACCTTC
CDR3aa: CASSDRPTNYGYTF

j_gene: TRBJ1-1
v_gene: TRBV4-1
abundance: -
d_gene: -
len: 15
CDR3nt: TGCGCCAGCAGCCAAGGTCACAGGGCGAACACTGAAGCTTTCTTT
CDR3aa: CASSQGHRANTEAFF

j_gene: TRBJ2-1
v_gene: TRBV5-1
abundance: -
d_gene: TRBD2
len: 14
CDR3nt: TGTGCCAGCAGCGACGGACTAGACAACAATGAGCAGTTCTTC
CDR3aa: CASSDGLDNNEQFF

j_gene: TRBJ2-1
v_gene: TRBV6-2/TRBV6-3
abundance: once
d_gene: -
len: 11
CDR3nt: TGTGCCAGCAGTATGGGCTTTGAGCAGTTCTTC
CDR3aa: CASSMGFEQFF

j_gene: TRBJ2-7
v_gene: TRBV6-5
abundance: few
d_gene: -
len: 15
CDR3nt: TGTGCCAGCAGTTACCCCTCCAGGACTACCTACCAGCAGTACTTC
CDR3aa: CASSYPSRTTYQQYF

j_gene: TRBJ1-3
v_gene: TRBV12-3/TRBV12-4
abundance: many
d_gene: -
len: 16
CDR3nt: TGTGCCAGCAGCTTAGCTGGGGTCCTCTCTGGAAACACCATATATTTT
CDR3aa: CASSLAGVLSGNTIYF

j_gene: TRBJ2-7
v_gene: TRBV11-2
abundance: -
d_gene: -
len: 14
CDR3nt: TGTGCCAGCAGCTGGACCTCAGGGGTCTACGAGCAGTACTTC
CDR3aa: CASSWTSGVYEQYF

j_gene: TRBJ1-1
v_gene: TRBV9
abundance: -
d_gene: -
len: 14
CDR3nt: TGTGCCAGCAGCGTAGAAACAATGAACACTGAAGCTTTCTTT
CDR3aa: CASSVETMNTEAFF

j_gene: TRBJ1-1
v_gene: TRBV11-2
abundance: many
d_gene: -
len: 15
CDR3nt: TGTGCCAGCACCTTATTGAAGGGGACGAACACTGAAGCTTTCTTT
CDR3aa: CASTLLKGTNTEAFF

j_gene: TRBJ2-7
v_gene: TRBV28
abundance: many
d_gene: -
len: 14
CDR3nt: TGTGCCAGCAGTCTCCTGTCCGAGGGTCACGAGCAGTACTTC
CDR3aa: CASSLLSEGHEQYF

j_gene: TRBJ1-2
v_gene: TRBV7-9
abundance: few
d_gene: TRBD1
len: 15
CDR3nt: TGTGCCAGCAGCTTTGGGACAGAGTTCTACTATGGCTACACCTTC
CDR3aa: CASSFGTEFYYGYTF

j_gene: TRBJ2-2
v_gene: TRBV20-1
abundance: once
d_gene: TRBD2
len: 15
CDR3nt: TGCAGTGCTAGAGATCCGAGGGAGGGCCTTCGGGAGCTGTTTTTT
CDR3aa: CSARDPREGLRELFF

j_gene: TRBJ2-4
v_gene: TRBV11-2
abundance: few
d_gene: -
len: 15
CDR3nt: TGTGCCAGCAGCCATATTCGGGGCGCCAAAAACATTCAGTACTTC
CDR3aa: CASSHIRGAKNIQYF

j_gene: TRBJ2-7
v_gene: TRBV5-1
abundance: few
d_gene: TRBD1
len: 20
CDR3nt: TGCGCCAGCAGCTCGACCACCGGGACAGGCAGGAGGCGGGATTCCTACGAGCAGTACTTC
CDR3aa: CASSSTTGTGRRRDSYEQYF

j_gene: TRBJ2-4
v_gene: TRBV7-2
abundance: few
d_gene: -
len: 13
CDR3nt: TGTGCCAGCAGCTTAGTTGGGTCAAACATTCAGTACTTC
CDR3aa: CASSLVGSNIQYF

j_gene: TRBJ1-2
v_gene: TRBV11-2
abundance: many
d_gene: TRBD1
len: 16
CDR3nt: TGTGCCAGCAGCTTAACAGGGGAGCTAGCTAACTATGGCTACACCTTC
CDR3aa: CASSLTGELANYGYTF

j_gene: TRBJ2-2
v_gene: TRBV6-5
abundance: -
d_gene: TRBD2
len: 20
CDR3nt: TGTGCCAGCAGTTCGGGGTGGGTGAGCGGGGGGCAGCGTGACACCGGGGAGCTGTTTTTT
CDR3aa: CASSSGWVSGGQRDTGELFF

j_gene: TRBJ1-3
v_gene: TRBV19
abundance: -
d_gene: -
len: 15
CDR3nt: TGTGCCAGTAGTATTGGACACTCTTCTGGAAGCACCATATATTTT
CDR3aa: CASSIGHSSGSTIYF

j_gene: TRBJ2-4
v_gene: TRBV7-9
abundance: -
d_gene: -
len: 16
CDR3nt: TGTGCCAGCAGCTTAGCTCGGGGGTCCCTTCCGAACATTCAGTACTTC
CDR3aa: CASSLARGSLPNIQYF

j_gene: TRBJ1-1
v_gene: TRBV27
abundance: -
d_gene: TRBD1
len: 13
CDR3nt: TGTGCCAGCAGACCGACAGGGTCCGCTGAAGCTTTCTTT
CDR3aa: CASRPTGSAEAFF

j_gene: TRBJ1-1
v_gene: TRBV27
abundance: many
d_gene: -
len: 12
CDR3nt: TGTGCCAGCAGTTATAGGCGGGGGGAAGCTTTCTTT
CDR3aa: CASSYRRGEAFF

j_gene: TRBJ2-5
v_gene: TRBV30
abundance: many
d_gene: TRBD2
len: 13
CDR3nt: TGTGCCTGGGAACCGGGGGGTCAAGAGACCCAGTACTTC
CDR3aa: CAWEPGGQETQYF

j_gene: TRBJ1-3
v_gene: TRBV3-1
abundance: -
d_gene: -
len: 12
CDR3nt: TGTGCCAGCGAGGGCTCTGGAAACACCATATATTTT
CDR3aa: CASEGSGNTIYF

j_gene: TRBJ1-1
v_gene: TRBV4-1
abundance: -
d_gene: TRBD1
len: 16
CDR3nt: TGCGCCAGCAGCCAAGTTTTGGGGACAGGATACGCTGAAGCTTTCTTT
CDR3aa: CASSQVLGTGYAEAFF

j_gene: TRBJ1-1
v_gene: TRBV7-6
abundance: many
d_gene: -
len: 13
CDR3nt: TGTGCCAGCAGCCCTAAGGGGAACACTGAAGCTTTCTTT
CDR3aa: CASSPKGNTEAFF

j_gene: TRBJ1-5
v_gene: TRBV5-8
abundance: -
d_gene: TRBD1
len: 15
CDR3nt: TGTGCCAGCACCCTCATAGACAGGGACCTCCGGCCCCAGCATTTT
CDR3aa: CASTLIDRDLRPQHF

j_gene: TRBJ1-2
v_gene: TRBV3-1
abundance: many
d_gene: -
len: 12
CDR3nt: TGTGCCAGCAGCATCCGGGACCGAGGCTACACCTTC
CDR3aa: CASSIRDRGYTF